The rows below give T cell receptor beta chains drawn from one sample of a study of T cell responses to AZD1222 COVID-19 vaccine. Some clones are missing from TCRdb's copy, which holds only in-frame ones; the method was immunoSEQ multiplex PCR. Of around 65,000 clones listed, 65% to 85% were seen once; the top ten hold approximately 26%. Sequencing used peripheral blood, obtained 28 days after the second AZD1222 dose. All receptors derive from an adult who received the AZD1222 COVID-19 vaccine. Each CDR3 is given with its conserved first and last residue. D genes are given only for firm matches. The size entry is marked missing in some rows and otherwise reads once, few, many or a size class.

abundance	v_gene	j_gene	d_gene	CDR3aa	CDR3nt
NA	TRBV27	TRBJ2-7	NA	CASSPQESSYEQYF	TGTGCCAGCAGTCCACAGGAGAGCTCCTACGAGCAGTACTTC
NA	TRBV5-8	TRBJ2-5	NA	CASSGGRREETQYF	TGTGCCAGCAGCGGGGGCAGGAGGGAAGAGACCCAGTACTTC
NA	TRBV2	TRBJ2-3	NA	CASSEWGPTFVF	TGTGCCAGCAGTGAATGGGGTCCTACGTTCGTATTT
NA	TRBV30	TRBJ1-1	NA	CAWEVRGRTEAFF	TGTGCCTGGGAAGTTCGGGGGAGGACTGAAGCTTTCTTT
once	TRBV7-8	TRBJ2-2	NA	CASRRTANTGELFF	TGTGCCAGCAGGAGGACAGCGAACACCGGGGAGCTGTTTTTT
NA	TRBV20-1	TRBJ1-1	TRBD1	CSAGQGFRAFF	TGCAGTGCTGGACAGGGTTTTAGAGCTTTCTTT
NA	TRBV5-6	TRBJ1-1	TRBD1	CASSLAVTTGRAFF	TGTGCCAGCAGCTTGGCCGTAACGACAGGGCGAGCTTTCTTT
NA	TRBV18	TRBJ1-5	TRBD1	CASSPGQGYQPQHF	TGTGCCAGCTCACCGGGACAGGGGTATCAGCCCCAGCATTTT
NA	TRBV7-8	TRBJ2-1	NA	CASSAYSKSSNEQFF	TGTGCCAGCAGCGCCTATAGCAAAAGTAGTAATGAGCAGTTCTTC
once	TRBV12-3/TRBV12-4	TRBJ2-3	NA	CASSLSTDTQYF	TGTGCCAGCAGTTTATCCACAGATACGCAGTATTTT
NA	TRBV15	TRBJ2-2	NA	CATSRALGLAIGELFF	TGTGCCACCAGCAGAGCTTTGGGGCTAGCGATCGGGGAGCTGTTTTTT
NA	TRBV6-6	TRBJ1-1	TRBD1	CASSRTGDTEAFF	TGTGCCAGCAGTAGGACAGGCGACACTGAAGCTTTCTTT
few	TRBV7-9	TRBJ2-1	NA	CASSLEGWPSNEQFF	TGTGCCAGCAGCTTAGAGGGGTGGCCTAGCAATGAGCAGTTCTTC
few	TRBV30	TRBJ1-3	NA	CAWSVGGTGNTIYF	TGTGCCTGGAGTGTGGGAGGGACGGGAAACACCATATATTTT
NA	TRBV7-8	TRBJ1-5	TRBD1	CASSLSGTGGQPQHF	TGTGCCAGCAGTTTATCGGGGACAGGGGGTCAGCCCCAGCATTTT
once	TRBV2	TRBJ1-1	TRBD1	CASSAPLQGTEAFF	TGTGCCAGCAGTGCCCCTCTACAGGGGACTGAAGCTTTCTTT
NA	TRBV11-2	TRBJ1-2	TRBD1	CASSLGGQGYGYTF	TGTGCCAGCAGCTTAGGAGGACAGGGCTATGGCTACACCTTC
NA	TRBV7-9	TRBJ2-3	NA	CASSLGANTDTQYF	TGTGCCAGCAGCTTAGGGGCGAACACAGATACGCAGTATTTT
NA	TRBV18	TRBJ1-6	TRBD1	CASSPRTGGDGNSPLHF	TGTGCCAGCTCACCACGGACAGGGGGCGACGGTAATTCACCCCTCCACTTT
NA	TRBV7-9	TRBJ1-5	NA	CASAYGDQPQHF	TGTGCCAGCGCCTACGGGGATCAGCCCCAGCATTTT
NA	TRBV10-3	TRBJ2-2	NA	CAIRLGLEGNTGELFF	TGTGCCATCAGGCTGGGTTTGGAGGGAAACACCGGGGAGCTGTTTTTT
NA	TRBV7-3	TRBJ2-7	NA	CASSLTPGLEQYF	TGTGCCAGCAGCTTAACCCCGGGGCTCGAGCAGTACTTC
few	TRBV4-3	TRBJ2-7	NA	CASSQEVGGSYEQYF	TGCGCCAGCAGCCAAGAGGTTGGGGGGTCCTACGAGCAGTACTTC
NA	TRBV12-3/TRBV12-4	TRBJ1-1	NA	CASSPNTEAFF	TGTGCCAGCAGCCCGAACACTGAAGCTTTCTTT
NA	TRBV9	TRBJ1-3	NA	CASSIDSTGNTIYF	TGTGCCAGCAGCATAGACAGCACTGGAAACACCATATATTTT
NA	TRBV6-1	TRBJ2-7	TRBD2	CASSEESGFGLAGPYF	TGTGCCAGCAGTGAAGAGAGTGGGTTCGGACTAGCGGGACCGTACTTC
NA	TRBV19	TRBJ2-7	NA	CASSTDRTGPEQYF	TGTGCCAGTAGTACCGATAGAACAGGGCCCGAGCAGTACTTC
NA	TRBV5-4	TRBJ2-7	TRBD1	CASSSGQSYEQYF	TGTGCCAGCAGCTCGGGACAGTCCTACGAGCAGTACTTC
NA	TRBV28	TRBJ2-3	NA	CASSLTLQQADTQYF	TGTGCCAGCAGTCTGACACTACAGCAGGCAGATACGCAGTATTTT
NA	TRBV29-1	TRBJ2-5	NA	CSVESGRETQYF	TGCAGCGTTGAAAGTGGGAGAGAGACCCAGTACTTC
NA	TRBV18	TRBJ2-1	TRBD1	CASSPVGTGVGEQFF	TGTGCCAGCTCACCAGTCGGGACAGGGGTGGGTGAGCAGTTCTTC
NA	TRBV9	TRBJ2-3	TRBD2	CASRRGDTQYF	TGTGCCAGCAGGCGGGGGGATACGCAGTATTTT
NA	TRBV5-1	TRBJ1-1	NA	CASSLVAMNTEAFF	TGCGCCAGCAGCTTGGTAGCTATGAACACTGAAGCTTTCTTT
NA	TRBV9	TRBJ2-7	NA	CASSPSGRGTYEQYF	TGTGCCAGTTCACCTTCGGGACGGGGGACCTACGAGCAGTACTTC
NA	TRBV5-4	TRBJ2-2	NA	CASSLGSVWLAGELFF	TGTGCCAGCAGCTTGGGATCGGTCTGGTTGGCCGGGGAGCTGTTTTTT
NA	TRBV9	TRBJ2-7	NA	CASSVGTVSGEQYF	TGTGCCAGCAGCGTTGGGACTGTTTCGGGCGAGCAGTACTTC
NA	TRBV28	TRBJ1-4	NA	CASRGGVAEKLFF	TGTGCCAGCAGGGGAGGTGTTGCTGAAAAACTGTTTTTT
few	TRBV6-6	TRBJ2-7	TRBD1	CASSLGQGSYEQYF	TGTGCCAGCAGTCTCGGACAGGGCTCCTACGAGCAGTACTTC
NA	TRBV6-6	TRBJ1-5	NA	CASRTGQNQPQHF	TGTGCCAGCAGAACCGGTCAAAATCAGCCCCAGCATTTT
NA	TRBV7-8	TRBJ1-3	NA	CASSPPENTIYF	TGTGCCAGCAGCCCCCCCGAAAACACCATATATTTT
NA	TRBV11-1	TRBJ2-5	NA	CASSLQDQETQYF	TGTGCCAGCAGCTTACAAGACCAAGAGACCCAGTACTTC
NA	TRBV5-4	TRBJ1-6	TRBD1	CASSRPGQYNSPLHF	TGTGCCAGCAGTCGCCCGGGACAGTATAATTCACCCCTCCACTTT
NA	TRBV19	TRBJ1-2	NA	CASKTGPNYGYTF	TGTGCCAGTAAAACAGGCCCTAACTATGGCTACACCTTC
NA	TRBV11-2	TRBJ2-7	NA	CASSFVRGLPYEQYF	TGTGCCAGCAGCTTTGTCCGCGGACTACCCTACGAGCAGTACTTC
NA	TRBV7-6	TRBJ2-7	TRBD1	CASSRIPGTGGYEQYF	TGTGCCAGCAGCCGTATCCCCGGGACAGGGGGATACGAGCAGTACTTC
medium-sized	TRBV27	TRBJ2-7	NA	CASGSLEGTSISYEQYF	TGTGCCAGCGGCTCCCTTGAGGGGACCTCCATATCCTACGAGCAGTACTTC
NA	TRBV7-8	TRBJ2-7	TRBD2	CASSLLLLAGAGHEQYF	TGTGCCAGCAGCTTATTACTACTAGCGGGAGCTGGGCACGAGCAGTACTTC
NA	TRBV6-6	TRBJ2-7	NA	CASKFELGQSSYEQYF	TGTGCCAGCAAATTTGAGTTGGGACAAAGCTCCTACGAGCAGTACTTC
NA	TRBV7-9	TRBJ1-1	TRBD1	CASSLEGAGTEAFF	TGTGCCAGCAGCTTAGAGGGGGCTGGCACTGAAGCTTTCTTT
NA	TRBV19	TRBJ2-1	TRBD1	CASNPGTGGYNEQFF	TGTGCCAGTAACCCCGGGACAGGGGGCTACAATGAGCAGTTCTTC
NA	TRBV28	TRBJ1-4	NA	CASSFSQRGKLFF	TGTGCCAGCAGTTTTTCGCAAAGGGGAAAACTGTTTTTT
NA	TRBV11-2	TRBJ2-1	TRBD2	CASSRAGVIDEQFF	TGTGCCAGCAGCCGAGCGGGAGTTATAGATGAGCAGTTCTTC
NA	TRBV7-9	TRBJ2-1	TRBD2	CASSLGGGIFEQFF	TGTGCCAGCAGCTTAGGGGGAGGGATTTTCGAGCAGTTCTTC